Below, 5 T cell receptor beta chains from the same sample are listed, as sequenced in a study of OX40 agonist ivuxolimab in advanced cancers. Data came from immunoSEQ multiplex PCR; TCRdb stores just in-frame clones and leaves some out. The repertoire holds 65,000 to 95,000 clones, with about 91% as singletons. Sequencing used CD4+ or CD8+ T cells sorted from blood, obtained in a trial of the OX40 agonist ivuxolimab. Receptors originate from an adult with an advanced solid tumor such as melanoma, head and neck, liver or kidney cancer.

The chain has TRBV11-2 and TRBJ1-3; 7 nucleotides match TRBD1. The CDR3 is made up of 15 amino acids. Germline V gene sequence: CDR1 SGHAT, CDR2 FQNNGV. Unmatched junction bases numbered 1, after V lost 2 bases and J lost 0 bases. The CDR3 nucleotides are TGTGCCAGCAGCTTAAAGGGGGCCTCTGGAAACACCATATATTTT. The encoded protein is CASSLKGASGNTIYF.

J is TRBJ1-5 and V is TRBV19, with D perhaps TRBD1 (6 bases). There are 17 residues in the CDR3. The germline V gene has CDR1 LNHDA and CDR2 SQIVND (reference sequence). The V gene lost 7 bases and the J gene lost 3 bases, with 22 bases spanning the gap. CDR3 amino acids: CASTVWQGRSANQPQHF. CDR3 nucleotide sequence: TGTGCCAGTACAGTCTGGCAGGGGAGAAGCGCCAATCAGCCCCAGCATTTT.

The chain is built from TRBV7-6 and TRBJ2-5; 14 bases align to TRBD2. The junction had 9 bases not matched to a gene; V was cut back by 1 base and J by 5 bases. Germline V gene sequence: CDR1 SGHVS, CDR2 FNYEAQ. CDR3 length: 18 amino acids. The CDR3 DNA is TGTGCCAGCAGCTTAGGGACGTTGGGACTAGCGGGAGTTGAGACCCAGTACTTC. Amino acid sequence: CASSLGTLGLAGVETQYF.

J is TRBJ1-1 and V is TRBV5-1; D gene ambiguous. The CDR3 covers 14 residues. Germline V gene data show CDR1 as SGHRS and CDR2 as YFSETQ. Trimming pared 3 bases from V and 1 base from J, leaving 10 bases between. The CDR3 DNA sequence: TGCGCCAGCAGCTCCCGGACGGGGAACACTGAAGCTTTCTTT. It encodes CASSSRTGNTEAFF.

The V call is TRBV7-2, the J call TRBJ2-3; 7 bases are a match to TRBD1. Germline lookup yields CDR1 SGHTA and CDR2 FQGNSA. J lost 1 base, V lost 3 bases, and 4 bases had no gene match. The CDR3 runs 15 residues. The CDR3 spells CASSFLGQRTDTQYF. The CDR3 DNA sequence: TGTGCCAGCAGCTTCCTGGGACAGCGCACAGATACGCAGTATTTT.